The T cell receptor (beta chain) under discussion was sequenced for a study of blood T cell repertoires in COVID-19. CDR1 is LGHDT and CDR2 is YNNKEL in the germline V gene (reference sequence). The V and J ends lost 2 bases and 2 bases respectively, with 15 bases between them. The CDR3 extends over 16 amino acids. This clone has only one observation. As handled by the study authors: Amplification of reference gene primers was used by the study to estimate nucleated cell counts. Libraries were prepared by immunoSEQ multiplex PCR; TCRdb keeps only in-frame clonotypes and omits some of them. That table furnishes V, J and clone size, whereas the DNA furnished D and trimming. Seen here are about 46,000 clones, around four fifths observed once, and the top ten hold less than 7%.

The source of this sequence is a woman older than 75 with acute or convalescent COVID-19. Sample: peripheral blood. The chain has TRBV3-1 (or the pseudogene TRBV3-2) and TRBJ2-5; tentative D call: TRBD2 (6 bases). The CDR3 region is CASSQPRRGTQETQYF. The CDR3 DNA is TGTGCCAGCAGCCAACCGCGACGGGGGACTCAAGAGACCCAGTACTTC.